Listed below are T cell receptor beta chains from one sample, sequenced in a study of Ad26.COV2.S vaccination and SARS-CoV-2 variants. The method was immunoSEQ multiplex PCR; TCRdb's version includes in-frame clones alone and lacks a portion of them. There are some 500,000 clones in the sample; roughly 89% occur only once, and just over 2.5% lies in the top ten. Sequencing used peripheral blood, obtained in a trial of Ad26.COV2.S vaccine versus placebo. All receptors come from a person between 18 and 60 years old who received the Ad26.COV2.S COVID-19 vaccine or a placebo. CDR3s include the opening cysteine and the closing phenylalanine or tryptophan. Fields, in order: J gene, V gene, CDR3 protein.

TRBJ1-1 | TRBV28 | CASSSIQGGTEAFF
TRBJ1-2 | TRBV27 | CASSTKQGGINGYTF
TRBJ2-3 | TRBV3-1/TRBV3-2 | CASSQESGREAPGVDTQYF
TRBJ1-5 | TRBV6-1 | CASSERGAQPQHF
TRBJ2-1 | TRBV9 | CASSVRAQRHNEQFF
TRBJ2-5 | TRBV24-1 | CATSEEETQYF
TRBJ2-1 | TRBV7-9 | CASSLAGSVYNEQFF
TRBJ1-2 | TRBV7-2 | CASSPGGTDTNYGYTF
TRBJ2-2 | TRBV11-2 | CASSLDLWVAGELFF
TRBJ1-2 | TRBV24-1 | CATSDSPGTGDDYGYTF
TRBJ2-7 | TRBV5-1 | CASSLAGQLSYEQYF
TRBJ1-1 | TRBV6-4 | CASSSGMENTEAFF
TRBJ2-7 | TRBV5-1 | CASSEGTGPYEQYF
TRBJ2-3 | TRBV4-2 | CASSQVSGRLGTQYF
TRBJ2-1 | TRBV7-2 | CASTQHSGSRVGNEQFF
TRBJ2-6 | TRBV19 | CASKQGLDSGANVLTF
TRBJ2-4 | TRBV19 | CASSIVPGGGMYF
TRBJ2-3 | TRBV4-2 | CASSKRQGAGGDTQYF
TRBJ2-3 | TRBV5-6 | CASSPLRGYTDTQYF
TRBJ2-5 | TRBV5-1 | CASSLPGTSGGETQYF
TRBJ1-5 | TRBV7-2 | CASSLAAGSNQPQHF
TRBJ1-1 | TRBV9 | CASSSDATEAFF
TRBJ1-2 | TRBV18 | CASSPTGTDYGYTF
TRBJ1-5 | TRBV18 | CASSPRQAGNQPQHF
TRBJ1-6 | TRBV7-2 | CASSLIGPASTYSPLHF
TRBJ2-1 | TRBV11-2 | CASSLETSGRSYNEQFF
TRBJ1-2 | TRBV11-2 | CASSLEGTDAYGYTF
TRBJ1-1 | TRBV19 | CASRWGGEGSVAFF
TRBJ1-1 | TRBV6-2/TRBV6-3 | CASSLTGIYTEAFF
TRBJ2-1 | TRBV6-6 | CASRTLAGASYNEQFF
TRBJ2-1 | TRBV5-4 | CASSLDRTGSYNEQFF
TRBJ2-5 | TRBV5-4 | CASSLRVGGLETQYF
TRBJ1-6 | TRBV5-1 | CASSVGRAGSYNSPLHF
TRBJ2-5 | TRBV6-7 | CALVETQYF
TRBJ2-3 | TRBV18 | CASSPGRDTQYF
TRBJ2-6 | TRBV28 | CASTYRRAQGAKGANVLTF
TRBJ1-6 | TRBV19 | CASSSGGNYSPLHF
TRBJ1-2 | TRBV19 | CASSMWQGADGYTF
TRBJ1-6 | TRBV6-1 | CASSEDQNSPLHF
TRBJ2-7 | TRBV5-4 | CASSLDRAYEQYF
TRBJ2-1 | TRBV28 | CASVSGSHNEQFF
TRBJ1-4 | TRBV29-1 | CSVAGTPRDEKLFF
TRBJ1-5 | TRBV7-8 | CASSPASGATWDSNQPQHF
TRBJ1-4 | TRBV11-3 | CASSSTRMRKLFF
TRBJ2-1 | TRBV19 | CASTMGREDEQFF
TRBJ2-5 | TRBV3-1/TRBV3-2 | CASSQGQGASEETQYF
TRBJ2-3 | TRBV11-1 | CASSLHALSTDTQYF
TRBJ1-1 | TRBV29-1 | CSVDKDTYTEAFF
TRBJ1-1 | TRBV20-1 | CSARGFPEAFF
TRBJ2-3 | TRBV9 | CASSVAQSTDTQYF
TRBJ2-1 | TRBV10-3 | CAITRGLARSDEQFF
TRBJ2-2 | TRBV4-3 | CASSQLPTSLTGELFF
TRBJ2-1 | TRBV19 | CASSFGLAGGFSYNEQFF
TRBJ2-1 | TRBV5-1 | CASSLAPSSYNEQFF